The 21 T cell receptor beta chains below come from one sample, sequenced in a study of Tregs in tolerant kidney transplant recipients. Profiled with immunoSEQ multiplex PCR; TCRdb holds only in-frame clones, not every one. The profile shows some 88,000 clones, around 94% of them singletons. Source material: CD8+ T cells from blood. All receptors derive from a human donor in good health.

The CDR3 loop reads CASSQEGTSAYEQYF. The DNA for the CDR3 is TGTGCCAGCAGCCAAGAAGGGACTAGCGCATACGAGCAGTACTTC. The chain is built from TRBV4-2 and TRBJ2-7, with TRBD2 matching 10 bases. Germline loops: CDR1 LGHNA, CDR2 YNFKEQ. Trimming took 0 bases from V and 4 from J; bases not matched to a gene: 3. CDR3 length: 15 amino acids.

The chain couples TRBV27 to TRBJ2-3; 10 bases agree with TRBD2. V dropped 5 bases and J dropped 0; count of bases not matched to a gene: 5. Germline V CDR1 and CDR2: MNHEY, SMNVEV (reference sequence). The CDR3 sequence is 16 residues long. CDR3 DNA sequence: TGTGCCAGCAGTCAACAACTAGCGGGAAGCACAGATACGCAGTATTTT. It is translated as CASSQQLAGSTDTQYF.

This chain connects TRBV27 to TRBJ1-3, with a weak D call TRBD1 (5 bases). The length of the CDR3 is 13 residues. Trimming cost V 3 bases and J 4 bases, with 7 bases left between them. Per germline, CDR1 MNHEY and CDR2 SMNVEV (reference sequence). This CDR3 is CASSLGLGNTIYF. In DNA, the CDR3 is TGTGCCAGCAGTTTGGGACTCGGAAACACCATATATTTT.

CDR3 sequence: CASSPSRKMNTEAFF. In DNA, the CDR3 is TGTGCCAGCAGCCCCTCAAGGAAAATGAACACTGAAGCTTTCTTT. The V gene is TRBV7-6, the J gene TRBJ1-1; D is undetermined. Germline V gene sequence: CDR1 SGHVS, CDR2 FNYEAQ. This CDR3 spans 15 amino acids. The V end was cut by 5 bases, the J end by 0 bases, with 13 bases between. Based on the CDR3 plus reference TRBV7-6 and TRBJ1-1, the full variable domain is GAGVSQSPRYKVTKRGQDVALRCDPISGHVSLYWYRQALGQGPEFLTYFNYEAQQDKSGLPNDRFSAERPEGSISTLTIQRTEQRDSAMYRCASSPSRKMNTEAFFGQGTRLTVV.

This clone was found a few times. The chain joins TRBV2 to TRBJ1-2; 9 bases agree with TRBD1. The trim removed 6 bases at V and 2 bases at J, leaving 19 bases unmatched. The CDR3 is 19 amino acids. Germline V gene lookup returns CDR1 SNHLY and CDR2 FYNNEI. CDR3 sequence (DNA): TGTGCCAGCAGGGGACTAAAGGGACAGGGCGCACCGGGGAACTATGGCTACACCTTC. Encoded protein: CASRGLKGQGAPGNYGYTF.

The chain employs TRBV4-1 and TRBJ2-7; 9 positions match TRBD2. This CDR3 is 16 amino acids long. Germline trimming cut 0 bases from V and 3 bases from J; bases unmatched to any gene: 6. Germline-derived CDR1 and CDR2 are MGHRA and YSYEKL. CDR3 in amino acids: CASSQEVAGALYEQYF. The CDR3 DNA reads as TGCGCCAGCAGCCAAGAAGTAGCGGGGGCCCTCTACGAGCAGTACTTC.

This clone was counted only a few times. The chain uses TRBV6-1 and TRBJ2-1; no firm D call. CDR3 length: 11 residues. Between the trimmed V and J ends, which lost 0 bases and 9 bases, there was a span of 3 bases. From germline, CDR1 is MNHNS and CDR2 SASEGT. CDR3 coding DNA: TGTGCCAGCAGTGAAGCGTCTGAGCAGTTCTTC. Translating it yields CASSEASEQFF.

V is TRBV9 and J is TRBJ1-1, with no clear D. The CDR3 is 10 residues long. Trimming removed 4 bases at V and 6 bases at J, with 4 bases between. Per the germline V gene, CDR1 is SGDLS and CDR2 is YYNGEE. DNA of the CDR3: TGTGCCAGCAGCCCTTCTGAAGCTTTCTTT. It encodes CASSPSEAFF.

The chain recombines TRBV7-9 with TRBJ1-2; D unclear. The CDR3 loop spans 16 amino acids. Trimming left V 2 bases short and J 5 bases short, with 18 bases between. Germline V gives CDR1 SEHNR, CDR2 FQNEAQ (reference sequence). CDR3 bases: TGTGCCAGCAGCTTACAGGTTTGGGAGTTGTTATATGGCTACACCTTC. The encoded protein is CASSLQVWELLYGYTF.

The V call is TRBV6-1, the J call TRBJ2-7; 7 bases fit TRBD2. Trimming removed 1 base from V and 2 bases from J; junction bases left unmatched: 5. Looked up from germline, CDR1 is MNHNS and CDR2 is SASEGT. This CDR3 region has 15 residues. As DNA, the CDR3 is TGTGCCAGCAGTGAAGGACTAGCTGGAACCTACGAGCAGTACTTC. Residues: CASSEGLAGTYEQYF.

The chain uses TRBV10-2 and TRBJ2-7, with 8 bases fitting TRBD2. V gave up 5 bases and J gave up 3 bases; unmatched junction bases: 9. Germline CDR1 reads WSHSY; CDR2 reads SAAADI. CDR3 length equals 15 residues. This CDR3 reads CASSLKGGGNYEQYF. CDR3 bases: TGCGCCAGCAGTCTGAAGGGCGGGGGGAACTACGAGCAGTACTTC.

The chain employs TRBV29-1 and TRBJ2-7; D perhaps matches TRBD2 (6 bases). This CDR3 has 13 amino acids. Per germline, CDR1 SQVTM and CDR2 ANQGSEA. V lost 3 bases to trimming and J lost 2 bases, with 11 bases between them. CDR3 nucleotides: TGCAGCGTTGAGTCGGCGGGACCCTACGAGCAGTACTTC. Translation: CSVESAGPYEQYF.

The rearrangement joins TRBV5-1 to TRBJ2-1, with 12 bases matching TRBD2. The CDR3 runs 15 residues. Germline V gene sequence: CDR1 SGHRS, CDR2 YFSETQ. V dropped 3 bases and J dropped 7; count of bases not matched to a gene: 5. In nucleotides, the CDR3 is TGCGCCAGCAGCTCACTAGCGGGGGGTGAAAATGAGCAGTTCTTC. Protein sequence: CASSSLAGGENEQFF.

This chain links TRBV7-9 with TRBJ2-7; TRBD1 matches at 7 bases. Germline V gene data show CDR1 as SEHNR and CDR2 as FQNEAQ (reference sequence). This CDR3 is built from 15 residues. With V trimmed by 2 bases and J by 3 bases, 7 bases remained unmatched. The CDR3 DNA reads as TGTGCCAGCAGCTTAATTGAGGGACAGATCTACGAGCAGTACTTC. Protein sequence: CASSLIEGQIYEQYF.

V is TRBV28 and J is TRBJ1-1, with unresolved D. CDR1 is MDHEN, CDR2 SYDVKM, per germline. Trimming removed 4 bases from V and 8 bases from J, with 11 bases in between. The CDR3 is made up of 12 amino acids. The CDR3 sequence is CASSYTTWEAFF. CDR3 DNA sequence: TGTGCCAGCAGTTATACAACTTGGGAAGCTTTCTTT. Filled out from reference TRBV28 and TRBJ1-1, the complete variable domain reads DVKVTQSSRYLVKRTGEKVFLECVQDMDHENMFWYRQDPGLGLRLIYFSYDVKMKEKGDIPEGYSVSREKKERFSLILESASTNQTSMYLCASSYTTWEAFFGQGTRLTVV.

The chain uses TRBV5-1 and TRBJ2-3; tentatively, D is TRBD2 (6 bases). CDR1 is SGHRS, CDR2 YFSETQ, per germline. The V gene lost 4 bases and the J gene lost 2 bases, with 11 bases spanning the gap. The CDR3 has 14 residues. As DNA, the CDR3 is TGCGCCAGCAGCGGGAGGAGTGCCACAGATACGCAGTATTTT. Its protein product is CASSGRSATDTQYF.

The rearrangement uses TRBV7-9 and TRBJ1-2; D perhaps matches TRBD1 (5 bases). This CDR3 comprises 13 residues. CDR1 and CDR2 (germline): SEHNR, FQNEAQ (reference sequence). Trimming left V 7 bases short and J 5 bases short, with 14 bases between. CDR3 DNA: TGTGCCAGCACCGGGTGGGGGAGTTATGGCTACACCTTC. The encoded protein is CASTGWGSYGYTF. Drawing the rest from reference TRBV7-9 and TRBJ1-2, the complete variable domain is DTGVSQNPRHKITKRGQNVTFRCDPISEHNRLYWYRQTLGQGPEFLTYFQNEAQLEKSRLLSDRFSAERPKGSFSTLEIQRTEQGDSAMYLCASTGWGSYGYTFGSGTRLTVV.

This clone was picked up one time. The chain employs TRBV5-6 and TRBJ1-2, with 9 nucleotides matching TRBD1. V shed 7 bases and J 4 bases; nucleotides not matched to a gene: 14. The CDR3 totals 16 residues. Germline V gives CDR1 SGHDT, CDR2 YYEEEE. The CDR3 is CASGLRQGGLGYGYTF. CDR3 nucleotide sequence: TGTGCCAGCGGACTCCGACAGGGGGGGCTTGGCTATGGCTACACCTTC.

The rearrangement uses TRBV30 and TRBJ1-5, with D possibly being TRBD1 (6 bases). CDR1 is GTSNPN and CDR2 is SVGIG in the germline V gene (reference sequence). V lost 1 base, J lost 5 bases, and 12 bases lay in between. CDR3 length equals 14 residues. The CDR3 here is CAWSAGAGDQPQHF. DNA for the CDR3: TGTGCCTGGAGTGCGGGGGCGGGGGATCAGCCCCAGCATTTT.

The chain links TRBV5-4 to TRBJ2-5, with D tentatively TRBD2 (7 bases). V lost 4 bases to trimming and J lost 5 bases, with 18 bases between them. The CDR3 sequence is 15 residues long. Germline V CDR1 and CDR2: SGHNT, YYREEE (reference sequence). CDR3 sequence (DNA): TGTGCCAGCAGCACCCTTGGCGGGGGCCGGGAGACCCAGTACTTC. It specifies CASSTLGGGRETQYF.

The CDR3 reads CASSDSPGVDTQYF. The CDR3 coding sequence is TGTGCCAGCAGTGACTCTCCAGGGGTAGATACGCAGTATTTT. The V call is TRBV6-4, the J call TRBJ2-3; possible D gene TRBD1, 6 bases. V lost 0 bases and J lost 5, with 9 bases in between. Germline V gives CDR1 MRHNA, CDR2 SNTAGT. The CDR3 has 14 amino acids.